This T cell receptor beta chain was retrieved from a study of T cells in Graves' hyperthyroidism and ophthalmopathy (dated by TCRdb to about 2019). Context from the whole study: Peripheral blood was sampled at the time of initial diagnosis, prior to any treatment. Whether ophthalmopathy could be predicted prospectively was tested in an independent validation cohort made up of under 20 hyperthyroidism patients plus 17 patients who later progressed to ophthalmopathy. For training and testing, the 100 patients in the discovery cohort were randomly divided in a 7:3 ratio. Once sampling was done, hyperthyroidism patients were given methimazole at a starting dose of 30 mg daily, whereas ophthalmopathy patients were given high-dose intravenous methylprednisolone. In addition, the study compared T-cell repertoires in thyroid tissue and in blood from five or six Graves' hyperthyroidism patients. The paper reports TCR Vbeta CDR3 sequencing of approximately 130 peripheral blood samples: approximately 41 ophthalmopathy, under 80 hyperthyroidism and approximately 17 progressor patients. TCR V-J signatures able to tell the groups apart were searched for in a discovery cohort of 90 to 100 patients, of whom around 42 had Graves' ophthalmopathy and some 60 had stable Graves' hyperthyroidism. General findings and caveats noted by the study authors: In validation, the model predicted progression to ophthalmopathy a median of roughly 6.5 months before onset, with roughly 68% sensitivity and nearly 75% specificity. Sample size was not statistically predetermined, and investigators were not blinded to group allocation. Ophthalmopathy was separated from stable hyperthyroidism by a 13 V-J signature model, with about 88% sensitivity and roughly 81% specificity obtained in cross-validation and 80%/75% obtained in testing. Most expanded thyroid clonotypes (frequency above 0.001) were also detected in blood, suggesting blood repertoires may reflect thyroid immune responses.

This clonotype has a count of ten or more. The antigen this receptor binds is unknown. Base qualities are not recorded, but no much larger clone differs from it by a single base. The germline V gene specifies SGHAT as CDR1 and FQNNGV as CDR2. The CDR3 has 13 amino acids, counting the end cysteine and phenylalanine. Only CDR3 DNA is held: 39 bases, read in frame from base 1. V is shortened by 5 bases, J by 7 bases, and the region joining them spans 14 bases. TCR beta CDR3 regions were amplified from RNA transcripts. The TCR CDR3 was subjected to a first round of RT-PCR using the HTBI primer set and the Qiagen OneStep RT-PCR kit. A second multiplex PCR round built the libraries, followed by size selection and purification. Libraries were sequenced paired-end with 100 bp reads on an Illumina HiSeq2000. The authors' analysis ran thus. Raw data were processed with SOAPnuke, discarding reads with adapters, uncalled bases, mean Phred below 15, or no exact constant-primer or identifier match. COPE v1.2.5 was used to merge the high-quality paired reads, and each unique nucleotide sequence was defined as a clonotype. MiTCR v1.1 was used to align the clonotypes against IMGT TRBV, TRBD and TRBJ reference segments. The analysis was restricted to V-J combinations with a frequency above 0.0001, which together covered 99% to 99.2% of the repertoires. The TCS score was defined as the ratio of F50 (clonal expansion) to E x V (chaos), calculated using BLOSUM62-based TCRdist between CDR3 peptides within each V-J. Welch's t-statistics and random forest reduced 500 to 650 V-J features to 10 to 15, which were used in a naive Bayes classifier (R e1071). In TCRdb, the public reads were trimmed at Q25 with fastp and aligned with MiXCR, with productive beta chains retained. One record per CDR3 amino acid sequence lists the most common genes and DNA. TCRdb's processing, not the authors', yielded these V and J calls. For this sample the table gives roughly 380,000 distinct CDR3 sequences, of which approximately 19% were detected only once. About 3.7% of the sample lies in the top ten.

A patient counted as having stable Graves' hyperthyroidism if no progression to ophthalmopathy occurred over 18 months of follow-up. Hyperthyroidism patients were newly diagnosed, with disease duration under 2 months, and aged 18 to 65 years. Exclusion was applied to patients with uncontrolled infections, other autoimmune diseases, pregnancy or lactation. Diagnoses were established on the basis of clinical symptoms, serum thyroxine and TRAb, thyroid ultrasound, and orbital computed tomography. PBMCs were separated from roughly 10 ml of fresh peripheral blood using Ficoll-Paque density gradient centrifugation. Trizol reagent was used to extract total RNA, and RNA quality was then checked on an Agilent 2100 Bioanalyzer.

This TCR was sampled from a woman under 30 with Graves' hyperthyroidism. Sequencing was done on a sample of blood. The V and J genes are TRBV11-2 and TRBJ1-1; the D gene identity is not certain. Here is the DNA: TGTGCCAGCAGCCCCGAATGGGCTCATGAAGCTTTCTTT. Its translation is CASSPEWAHEAFF.